This T cell receptor beta chain was found in a study of beta chain features in type 1 diabetes. Expressed TCRB transcripts got sequenced, as all isolated RNA was reverse transcribed. The data were produced by immunoSEQ multiplex PCR, yet TCRdb's version contains in-frame clones alone and is incomplete. The table lists 350,000 or so clones, 20% of them singletons. The sequence came from a woman aged 18 to 35 in good health. The specimen sequenced was naive CD4+ T cells from blood.

For the CDR3, the DNA is TGCGCCAGCAGCCAGAAGGGACAGCAAGAGACCCAGTACTTC. Translation: CASSQKGQQETQYF. This rearrangement joins TRBV4-3 to TRBJ2-5, with 7 bases that match TRBD1. The CDR3 spans 14 residues. Germline V gene lookup returns CDR1 LGHNA and CDR2 YSLEER. Trimming took 3 bases from V and 2 from J; bases not matched to a gene: 3.